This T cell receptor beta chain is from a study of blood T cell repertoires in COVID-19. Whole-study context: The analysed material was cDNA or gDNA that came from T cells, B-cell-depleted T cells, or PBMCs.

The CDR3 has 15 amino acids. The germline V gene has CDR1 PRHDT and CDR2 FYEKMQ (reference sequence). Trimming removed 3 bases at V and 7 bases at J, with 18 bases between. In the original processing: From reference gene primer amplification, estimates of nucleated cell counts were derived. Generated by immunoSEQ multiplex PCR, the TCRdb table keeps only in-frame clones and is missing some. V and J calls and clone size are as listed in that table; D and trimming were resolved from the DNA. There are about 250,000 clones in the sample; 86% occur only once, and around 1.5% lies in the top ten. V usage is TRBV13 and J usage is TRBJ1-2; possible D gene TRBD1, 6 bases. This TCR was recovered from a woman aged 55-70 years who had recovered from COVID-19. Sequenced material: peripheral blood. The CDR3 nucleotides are TGTGCCAGCAGCTTCCCCCTTGGACAGTTCATTGGCTACACCTTC. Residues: CASSFPLGQFIGYTF.